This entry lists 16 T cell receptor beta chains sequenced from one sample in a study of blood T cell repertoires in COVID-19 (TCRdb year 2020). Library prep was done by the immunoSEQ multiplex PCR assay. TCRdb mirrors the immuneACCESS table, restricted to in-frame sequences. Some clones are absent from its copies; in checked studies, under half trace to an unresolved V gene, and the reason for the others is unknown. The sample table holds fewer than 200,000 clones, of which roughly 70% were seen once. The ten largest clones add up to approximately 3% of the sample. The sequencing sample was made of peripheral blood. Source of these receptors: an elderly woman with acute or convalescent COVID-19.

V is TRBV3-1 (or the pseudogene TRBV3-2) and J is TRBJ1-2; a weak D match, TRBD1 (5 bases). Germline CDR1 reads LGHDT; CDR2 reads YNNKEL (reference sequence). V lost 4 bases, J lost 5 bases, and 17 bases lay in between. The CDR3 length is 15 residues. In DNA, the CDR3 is TGTGCCAGCAGCCCCCTATGGACAACCGAATATGGCTACACCTTC. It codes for CASSPLWTTEYGYTF.

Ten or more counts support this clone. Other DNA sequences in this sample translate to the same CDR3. CDR3 nucleotides: TGTGCCATCAGTGACCGGACTAGCGGGAGAGGTAATGAGCAGTTCTTC. It encodes CAISDRTSGRGNEQFF. The chain is built from TRBV10-3 and TRBJ2-1; 13 bases line up with TRBD2. Germline loops: CDR1 ENHRY, CDR2 SYGVKD. The CDR3 length is 16 residues. V shed 3 bases, J shed 7 bases, and the junction held 6 bases outside the gene matches.

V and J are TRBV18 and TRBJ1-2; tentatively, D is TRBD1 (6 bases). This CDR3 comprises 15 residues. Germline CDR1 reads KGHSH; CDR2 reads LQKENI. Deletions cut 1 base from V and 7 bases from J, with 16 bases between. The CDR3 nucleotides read TGTGCCAGCTCACCACTCCCGCTACAGGGATCTGGCTACACCTTC. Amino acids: CASSPLPLQGSGYTF. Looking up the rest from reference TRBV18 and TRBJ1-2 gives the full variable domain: NAGVMQNPRHLVRRRGQEARLRCSPMKGHSHVYWYRQLPEEGLKFMVYLQKENIIDESGMPKERFSAEFPKEGPSILRIQQVVRGDSAAYFCASSPLPLQGSGYTFGSGTRLTVV.

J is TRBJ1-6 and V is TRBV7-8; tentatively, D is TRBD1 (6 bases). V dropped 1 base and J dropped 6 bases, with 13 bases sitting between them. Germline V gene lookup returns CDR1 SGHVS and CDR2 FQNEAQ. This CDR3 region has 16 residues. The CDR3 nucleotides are TGTGCCAGCAGCTTAGTTGACCGCAGGGGTAATTCACCCCTCCACTTT. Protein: CASSLVDRRGNSPLHF. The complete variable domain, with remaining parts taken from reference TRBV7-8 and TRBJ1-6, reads GAGVSQSPRYKVAKRGQDVALRCDPISGHVSLFWYQQALGQGPEFLTYFQNEAQLDKSGLPSDRFFAERPEGSVSTLKIQRTQQEDSAVYLCASSLVDRRGNSPLHFGNGTRLTVT.

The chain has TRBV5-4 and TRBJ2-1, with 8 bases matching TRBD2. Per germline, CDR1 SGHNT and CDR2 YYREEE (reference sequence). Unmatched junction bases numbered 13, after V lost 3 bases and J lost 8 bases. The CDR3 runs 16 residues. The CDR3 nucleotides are TGTGCCAGCAGCTCCCCCCCAGCGGGAGTAGTGGATGAGCAGTTCTTC. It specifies CASSSPPAGVVDEQFF.

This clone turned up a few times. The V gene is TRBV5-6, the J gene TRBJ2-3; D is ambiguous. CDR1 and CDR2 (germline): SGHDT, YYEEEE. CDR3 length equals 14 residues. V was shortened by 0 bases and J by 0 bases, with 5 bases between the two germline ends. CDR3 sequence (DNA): TGTGCCAGCAGCTTGGTAGCTAGCACAGATACGCAGTATTTT. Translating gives CASSLVASTDTQYF.

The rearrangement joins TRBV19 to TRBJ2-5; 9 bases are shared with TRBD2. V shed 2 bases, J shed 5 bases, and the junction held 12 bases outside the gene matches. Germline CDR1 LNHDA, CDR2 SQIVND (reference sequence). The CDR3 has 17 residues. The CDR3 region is CASSILGGGRAGETQYF. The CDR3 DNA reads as TGTGCCAGTAGTATACTCGGCGGCGGGAGGGCCGGGGAGACCCAGTACTTC.

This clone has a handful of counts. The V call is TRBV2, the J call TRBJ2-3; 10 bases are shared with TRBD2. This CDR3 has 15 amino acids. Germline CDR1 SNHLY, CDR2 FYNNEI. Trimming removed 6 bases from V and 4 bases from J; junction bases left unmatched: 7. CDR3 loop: CASRPGTSVSDTQYF. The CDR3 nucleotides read TGTGCCAGCAGACCCGGGACTAGCGTGTCAGATACGCAGTATTTT.

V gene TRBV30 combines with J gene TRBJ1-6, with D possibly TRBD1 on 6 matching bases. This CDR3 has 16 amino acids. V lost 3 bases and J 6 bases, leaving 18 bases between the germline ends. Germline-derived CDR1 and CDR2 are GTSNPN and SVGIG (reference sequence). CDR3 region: CAWSSGGRGLNSPLHF. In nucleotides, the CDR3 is TGTGCCTGGAGCTCTGGGGGCAGGGGCCTTAATTCACCCCTCCACTTT.

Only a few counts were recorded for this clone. The CDR3 bases are TGCGCCAGCAGCCTCGGGACAGGGAACCAAGAGACCCAGTACTTC. It codes for CASSLGTGNQETQYF. The genes are TRBV5-1 and TRBJ2-5; 9 bases map to TRBD1. The V and J ends lost 4 bases and 0 bases, in that order; junction bases with no gene match: 4. This CDR3 contains 15 residues. Germline loops: CDR1 SGHRS, CDR2 YFSETQ.

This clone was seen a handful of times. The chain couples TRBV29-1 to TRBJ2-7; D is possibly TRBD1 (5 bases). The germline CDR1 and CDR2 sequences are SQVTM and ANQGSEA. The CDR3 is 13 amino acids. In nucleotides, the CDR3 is TGCAGTGTTTCCGGGCAGGGTAACGACGAGCAGTACTTC. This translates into CSVSGQGNDEQYF.

Written as DNA, the CDR3 is TGTGCCAGCAGCCAGAGCGGGAGTAGGGAGACCCAGTACTTC. Amino acids: CASSQSGSRETQYF. The chain is built from TRBV3-1 (or the pseudogene TRBV3-2) and TRBJ2-5, with 8 positions matching TRBD2. Trimming took 3 bases from V and 5 from J; bases not matched to a gene: 5. This CDR3 is 14 amino acids long. Germline-derived CDR1 and CDR2 are LGHDT and YNNKEL (reference sequence).

The CDR3 is CASSLMQGATNEKLFF. CDR3 DNA sequence: TGCGCCAGCAGCTTGATGCAGGGTGCAACTAATGAAAAACTGTTTTTT. The rearrangement uses TRBV5-1 and TRBJ1-4, with a weak D call TRBD1 (5 bases). The V end lost 1 base, the J end lost 0 bases, and 10 bases lay between the germline ends. The CDR3 loop spans 16 amino acids. Germline V CDR1 and CDR2: SGHRS, YFSETQ.

CDR3 loop: CASSYSSGRLETQYF. The CDR3 DNA reads as TGTGCCAGCAGTTACTCTAGCGGGAGATTGGAGACCCAGTACTTC. J is TRBJ2-5 and V is TRBV6-6, with 9 positions matching TRBD2. The V and J ends lost 0 bases and 5 bases, in that order; junction bases with no gene match: 4. The CDR3 totals 15 residues. Germline assignment: CDR1 MNHNY and CDR2 SVGAGI (reference sequence).

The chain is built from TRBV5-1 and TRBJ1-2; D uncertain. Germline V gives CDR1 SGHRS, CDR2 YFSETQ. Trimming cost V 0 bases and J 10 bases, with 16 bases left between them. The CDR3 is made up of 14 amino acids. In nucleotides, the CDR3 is TGCGCCAGCAGCTTGGAAACGGGATCGGTCGCCTACACCTTC. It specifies CASSLETGSVAYTF.

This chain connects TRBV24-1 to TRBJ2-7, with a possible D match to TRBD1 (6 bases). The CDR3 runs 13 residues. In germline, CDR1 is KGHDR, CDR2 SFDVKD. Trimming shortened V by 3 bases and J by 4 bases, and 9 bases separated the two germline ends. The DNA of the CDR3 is TGTGCCACCAGTGATCCCAGGGGATACGAGCAGTACTTC. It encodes CATSDPRGYEQYF.